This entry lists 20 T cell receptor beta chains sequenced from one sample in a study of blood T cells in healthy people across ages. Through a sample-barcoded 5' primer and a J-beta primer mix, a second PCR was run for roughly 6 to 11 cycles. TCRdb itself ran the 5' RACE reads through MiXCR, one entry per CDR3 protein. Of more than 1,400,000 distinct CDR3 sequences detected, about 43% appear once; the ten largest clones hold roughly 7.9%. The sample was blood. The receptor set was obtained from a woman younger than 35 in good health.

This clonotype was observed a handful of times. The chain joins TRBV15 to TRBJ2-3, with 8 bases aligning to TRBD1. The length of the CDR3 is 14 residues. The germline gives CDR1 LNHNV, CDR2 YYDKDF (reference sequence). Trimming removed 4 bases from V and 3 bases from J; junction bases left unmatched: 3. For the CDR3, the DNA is TGTGCCACCAGCACAGGGGGCGCGACAGATACGCAGTATTTT. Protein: CATSTGGATDTQYF. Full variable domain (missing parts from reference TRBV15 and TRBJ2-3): DAMVIQNPRYQVTQFGKPVTLSCSQTLNHNVMYWYQQKSSQAPKLLFHYYDKDFNNEADTPDNFQSRRPNTSFCFLDIRSPGLGDTAMYLCATSTGGATDTQYFGPGTRLTVL.

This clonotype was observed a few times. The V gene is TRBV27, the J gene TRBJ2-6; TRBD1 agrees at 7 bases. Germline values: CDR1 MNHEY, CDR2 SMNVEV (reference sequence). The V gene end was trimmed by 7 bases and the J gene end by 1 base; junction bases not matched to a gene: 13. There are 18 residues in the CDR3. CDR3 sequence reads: CASTLSGTAISGANVLTF. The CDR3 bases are TGTGCCAGCACCCTCTCGGGGACAGCGATTTCTGGGGCCAACGTCCTGACTTTC.

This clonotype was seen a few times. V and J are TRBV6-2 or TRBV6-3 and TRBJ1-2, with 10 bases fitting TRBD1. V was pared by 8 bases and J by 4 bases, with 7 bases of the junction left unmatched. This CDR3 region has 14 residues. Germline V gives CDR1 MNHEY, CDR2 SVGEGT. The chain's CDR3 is CASYPGQGIYGYTF. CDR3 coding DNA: TGTGCCAGCTACCCGGGACAGGGGATCTATGGCTACACCTTC.

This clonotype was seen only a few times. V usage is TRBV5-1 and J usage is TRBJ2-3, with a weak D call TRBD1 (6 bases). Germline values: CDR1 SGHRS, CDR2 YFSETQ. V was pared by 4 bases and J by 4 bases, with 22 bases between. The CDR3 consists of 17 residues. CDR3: CASSELVTGSGPDTQYF. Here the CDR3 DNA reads TGCGCCAGCAGCGAATTAGTTACAGGGTCGGGTCCAGATACGCAGTATTTT.

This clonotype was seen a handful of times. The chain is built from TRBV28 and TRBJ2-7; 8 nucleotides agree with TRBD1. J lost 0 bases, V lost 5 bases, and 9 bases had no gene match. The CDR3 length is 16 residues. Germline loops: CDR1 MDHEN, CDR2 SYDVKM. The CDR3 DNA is TGTGCCAGCAGTGAGGAGGACAGGGTAAGCTCCTACGAGCAGTACTTC. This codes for CASSEEDRVSSYEQYF. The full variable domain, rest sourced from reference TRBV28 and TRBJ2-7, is DVKVTQSSRYLVKRTGEKVFLECVQDMDHENMFWYRQDPGLGLRLIYFSYDVKMKEKGDIPEGYSVSREKKERFSLILESASTNQTSMYLCASSEEDRVSSYEQYFGPGTRLTVT.

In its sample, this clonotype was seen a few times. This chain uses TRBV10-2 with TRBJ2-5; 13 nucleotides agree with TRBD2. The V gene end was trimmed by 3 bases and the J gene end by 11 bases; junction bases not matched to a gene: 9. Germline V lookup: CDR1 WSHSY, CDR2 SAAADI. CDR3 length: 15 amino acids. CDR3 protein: CASSEGTSGKNEQYF. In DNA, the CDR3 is TGCGCCAGCAGTGAAGGGACTAGCGGGAAGAATGAGCAGTACTTC.

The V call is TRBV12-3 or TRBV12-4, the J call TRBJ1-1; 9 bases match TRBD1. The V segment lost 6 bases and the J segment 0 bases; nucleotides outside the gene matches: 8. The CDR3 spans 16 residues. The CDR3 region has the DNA TGTGCCAGCAGCCCCGGGACAGGGACTATGAACACTGAAGCTTTCTTT. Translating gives CASSPGTGTMNTEAFF.

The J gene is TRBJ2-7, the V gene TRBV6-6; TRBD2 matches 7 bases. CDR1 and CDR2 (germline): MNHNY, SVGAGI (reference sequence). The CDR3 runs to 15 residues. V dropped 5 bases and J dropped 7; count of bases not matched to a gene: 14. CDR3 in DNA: TGTGCCAGCAGTCCGGAGCGGGACTTACCCGAAGAGCAGTACTTC. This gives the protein CASSPERDLPEEQYF.

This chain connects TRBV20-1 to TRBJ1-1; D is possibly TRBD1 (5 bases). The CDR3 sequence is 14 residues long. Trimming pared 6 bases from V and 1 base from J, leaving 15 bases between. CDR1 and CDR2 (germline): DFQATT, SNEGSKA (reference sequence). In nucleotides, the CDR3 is TGCAGTGCCGCTTCAGGTAGGGGGAACACTGAAGCTTTCTTT. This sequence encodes CSAASGRGNTEAFF.

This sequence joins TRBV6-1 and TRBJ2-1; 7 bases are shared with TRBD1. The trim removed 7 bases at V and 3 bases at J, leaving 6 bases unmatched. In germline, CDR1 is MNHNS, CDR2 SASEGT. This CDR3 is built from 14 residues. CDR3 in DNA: TGTGCCAGCACAGGGGGAACAAACTACAATGAGCAGTTCTTC. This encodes CASTGGTNYNEQFF.

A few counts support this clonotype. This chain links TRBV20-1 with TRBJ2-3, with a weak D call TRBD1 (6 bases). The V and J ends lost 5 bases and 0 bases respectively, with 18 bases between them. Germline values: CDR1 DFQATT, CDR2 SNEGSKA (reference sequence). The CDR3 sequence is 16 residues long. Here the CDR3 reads CSARTDFLPSTDTQYF. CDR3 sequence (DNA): TGCAGTGCTCGGACAGATTTCCTTCCCAGCACAGATACGCAGTATTTT.

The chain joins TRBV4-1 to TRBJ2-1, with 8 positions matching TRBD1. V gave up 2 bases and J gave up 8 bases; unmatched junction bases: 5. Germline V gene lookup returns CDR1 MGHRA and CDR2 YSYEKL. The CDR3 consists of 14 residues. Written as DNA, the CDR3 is TGCGCCAGCAGCCAATTGACAGGGGAATATGAGCAGTTCTTC. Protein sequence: CASSQLTGEYEQFF.

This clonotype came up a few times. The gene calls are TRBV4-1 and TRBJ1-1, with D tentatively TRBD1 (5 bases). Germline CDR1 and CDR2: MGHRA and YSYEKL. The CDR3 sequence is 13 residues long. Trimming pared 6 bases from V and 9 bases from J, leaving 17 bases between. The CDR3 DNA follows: TGCGCCAGCAGGGCCCACGCCACGGACAAAGCTTTCTTT. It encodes CASRAHATDKAFF.

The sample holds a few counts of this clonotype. The CDR3 bases are TGTGCCAGCAGCACAGGGACAAATTCACCCCTCCACTTT. Protein product: CASSTGTNSPLHF. This chain links TRBV28 with TRBJ1-6; D is possibly TRBD1 (6 bases). Between the trimmed V and J ends, which lost 6 bases and 7 bases, there was a span of 10 bases. Germline-derived CDR1 and CDR2 are MDHEN and SYDVKM. The length of the CDR3 is 13 residues.

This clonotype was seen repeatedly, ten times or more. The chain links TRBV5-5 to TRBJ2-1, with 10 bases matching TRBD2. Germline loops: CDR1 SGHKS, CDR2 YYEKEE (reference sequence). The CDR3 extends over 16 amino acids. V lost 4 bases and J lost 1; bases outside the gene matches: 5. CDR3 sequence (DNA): TGTGCCAGCAGCCTAGGACTAGCGGCATCCTACAATGAGCAGTTCTTC. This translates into CASSLGLAASYNEQFF.

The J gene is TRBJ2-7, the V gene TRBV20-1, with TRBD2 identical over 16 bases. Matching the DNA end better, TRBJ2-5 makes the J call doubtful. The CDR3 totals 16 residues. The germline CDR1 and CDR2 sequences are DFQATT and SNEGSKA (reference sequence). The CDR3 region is CSATGTSGGEVETQYF. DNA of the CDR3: TGCAGTGCTACCGGGACTAGCGGGGGGGAAGTAGAGACCCAGTACTTC.

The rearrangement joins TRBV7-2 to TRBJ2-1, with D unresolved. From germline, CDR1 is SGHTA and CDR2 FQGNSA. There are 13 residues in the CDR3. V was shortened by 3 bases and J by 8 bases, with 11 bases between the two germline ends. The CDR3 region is CASSFRTADEQFF. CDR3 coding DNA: TGTGCCAGCAGCTTCCGGACGGCGGATGAGCAGTTCTTC.

CDR3 nucleotide sequence: TGCGCCAGCAGCTTGACGGCAGGGCCGAACACCGGGGAGCTGTTTTTT. It yields the protein CASSLTAGPNTGELFF. The chain recombines TRBV5-1 with TRBJ2-2; D perhaps matches TRBD1 (5 bases). Germline-derived CDR1 and CDR2 are SGHRS and YFSETQ. Deletions cut 1 base from V and 0 bases from J, with 10 bases between. The CDR3 contains 16 residues.

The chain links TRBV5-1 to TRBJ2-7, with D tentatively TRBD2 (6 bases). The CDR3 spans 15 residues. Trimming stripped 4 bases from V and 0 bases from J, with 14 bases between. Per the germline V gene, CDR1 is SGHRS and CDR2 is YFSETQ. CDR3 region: CASSSGGTDSYEQYF. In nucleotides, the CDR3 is TGCGCCAGCAGCAGTGGCGGGACGGACTCCTACGAGCAGTACTTC.

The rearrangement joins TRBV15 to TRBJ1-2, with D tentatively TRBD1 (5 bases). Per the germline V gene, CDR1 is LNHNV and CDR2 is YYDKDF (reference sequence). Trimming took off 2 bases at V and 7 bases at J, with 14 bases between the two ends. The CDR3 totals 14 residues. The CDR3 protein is CATSRRQGRGGYTF. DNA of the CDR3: TGTGCCACCAGCAGACGTCAGGGTCGGGGTGGCTACACCTTC. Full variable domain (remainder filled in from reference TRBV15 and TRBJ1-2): DAMVIQNPRYQVTQFGKPVTLSCSQTLNHNVMYWYQQKSSQAPKLLFHYYDKDFNNEADTPDNFQSRRPNTSFCFLDIRSPGLGDTAMYLCATSRRQGRGGYTFGSGTRLTVV.